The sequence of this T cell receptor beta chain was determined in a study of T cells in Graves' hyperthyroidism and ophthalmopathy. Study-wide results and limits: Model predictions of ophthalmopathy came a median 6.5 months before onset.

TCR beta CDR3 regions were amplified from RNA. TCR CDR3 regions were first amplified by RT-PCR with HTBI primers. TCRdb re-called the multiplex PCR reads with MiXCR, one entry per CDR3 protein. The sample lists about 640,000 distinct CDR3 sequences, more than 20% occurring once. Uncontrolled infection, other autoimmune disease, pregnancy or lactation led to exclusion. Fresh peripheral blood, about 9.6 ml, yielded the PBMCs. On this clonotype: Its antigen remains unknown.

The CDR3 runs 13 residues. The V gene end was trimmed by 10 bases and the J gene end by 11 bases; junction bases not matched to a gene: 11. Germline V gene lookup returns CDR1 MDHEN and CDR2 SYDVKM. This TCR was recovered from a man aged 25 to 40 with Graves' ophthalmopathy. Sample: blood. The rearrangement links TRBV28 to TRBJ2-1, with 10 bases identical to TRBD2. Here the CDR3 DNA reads TGTGCCACCTTCGGGCTAGCGGGAGTACAGCAGTTCTTC. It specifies CATFGLAGVQQFF.